The rows below give T cell receptor beta chains drawn from one sample of a study of blood T cell repertoires in COVID-19. The table came from immunoSEQ multiplex PCR; TCRdb's copy has only in-frame clones and leaves some out. This sample carries about 280,000 clones, around 92% of them seen once, and the ten largest clones take over 8.5%. Sequencing was carried out using peripheral blood. These receptors were taken from a young woman with COVID-19, enrolled during active disease. The CDR3 runs from the conserved cysteine through the conserved F or W. D genes are given only for firm matches. Clone size is stated in some rows and not others, as once, few, many or a class when expanded.

TRBJ1-6	NA	NA	TRBV7-8	CASSLGGRGISPLHF	TGTGCCAGCAGCTTAGGGGGTAGGGGGATTTCACCCCTCCACTTT
TRBJ2-4	NA	TRBD2	TRBV19	CASSRTSGAKNIQYF	TGTGCCAGTAGTCGAACTAGCGGAGCCAAAAACATTCAGTACTTC
TRBJ1-2	NA	NA	TRBV10-3	CAISESYNRANYGYTF	TGTGCCATCAGTGAGTCATATAACAGGGCTAACTATGGCTACACCTTC
TRBJ1-6	few	NA	TRBV19	CASSIDGAANSPLHF	TGTGCCAGTAGTATAGATGGGGCGGCTAATTCACCCCTCCACTTT
TRBJ2-7	NA	NA	TRBV12-3/TRBV12-4	CASSFNYEQYF	TGTGCCAGCAGTTTCAACTACGAGCAGTACTTC
TRBJ1-2	NA	TRBD1	TRBV5-4	CASSLGMSTGTGDYGYTF	TGTGCCAGCAGCTTGGGAATGTCAACCGGGACAGGGGACTATGGCTACACCTTC
TRBJ2-3	NA	TRBD1	TRBV5-1	CASTPTGGTDTQYF	TGCGCCAGCACCCCGACAGGGGGCACAGATACGCAGTATTTT
TRBJ1-6	NA	NA	TRBV19	CASSMTWRNNNSPLHF	TGTGCCAGTAGTATGACATGGCGTAATAATAATTCACCCCTCCACTTT
TRBJ1-2	once	NA	TRBV6-4	CASSGGRRSYRVNGYTF	TGTGCCAGCAGTGGGGGGCGAAGATCGTACAGGGTAAATGGCTACACCTTC
TRBJ1-1	NA	NA	TRBV18	CASSPGVTTEAFF	TGTGCCAGCTCACCGGGAGTTACTACTGAAGCTTTCTTT
TRBJ2-7	once	TRBD1	TRBV14	CASSPGTGPHYEQYF	TGTGCCAGCAGCCCGGGGACAGGGCCGCACTACGAGCAGTACTTC
TRBJ2-5	NA	NA	TRBV3-1/TRBV3-2	CATQMVRGETQYF	TGTGCCACTCAAATGGTCAGGGGAGAGACCCAGTACTTC
TRBJ2-3	NA	TRBD2	TRBV5-1	CASSGLAGVDTQYF	TGCGCCAGCTCCGGACTAGCGGGGGTCGATACGCAGTATTTT
TRBJ2-7	NA	NA	TRBV5-6	CASRFVGTYEQYF	TGTGCCAGCAGGTTTGTCGGGACCTACGAGCAGTACTTC
TRBJ1-3	NA	NA	TRBV29-1	CSVEGRGPGNTIYF	TGCAGCGTTGAGGGCAGGGGTCCGGGAAACACCATATATTTT
TRBJ1-2	few	TRBD1	TRBV11-2	CASSSNGQGLSGDTF	TGTGCCAGCAGCTCAAATGGACAGGGCCTTAGTGGGGACACCTTC
TRBJ2-7	NA	NA	TRBV28	CASSTNSGVPYEQYF	TGTGCCAGCAGTACGAACTCCGGGGTGCCCTACGAGCAGTACTTC
TRBJ1-1	NA	NA	TRBV13	CASSLSAGTEAFF	TGTGCCAGCAGCTTATCCGCGGGGACTGAAGCTTTCTTT
TRBJ2-5	NA	TRBD2	TRBV27	CASSHTGLAEETQYF	TGTGCCAGCAGTCACACGGGACTAGCGGAAGAGACCCAGTACTTC
TRBJ2-3	NA	NA	TRBV11-2	CASSLPFPGTNTQYF	TGTGCCAGCAGCTTACCCTTCCCTGGTACAAATACGCAGTATTTT
TRBJ2-3	NA	NA	TRBV7-2	CASSLKVGTDTQYF	TGTGCCAGCAGCTTAAAGGTCGGGACAGATACGCAGTATTTT
TRBJ2-1	NA	TRBD2	TRBV4-2	CASSQAGTRSNEQFF	TGTGCCAGCAGCCAAGCTGGGACTAGAAGTAATGAGCAGTTCTTC
TRBJ1-2	NA	NA	TRBV5-1	CASSLNWSGYTF	TGCGCCAGCAGCTTAAATTGGAGTGGCTACACCTTC
TRBJ2-7	NA	NA	TRBV27	CASSTGSGSYEQYF	TGTGCCAGCAGCACAGGGAGTGGATCCTACGAGCAGTACTTC
TRBJ1-1	NA	NA	TRBV2	CASTPDTEAFF	TGTGCCAGCACCCCCGACACTGAAGCTTTCTTT
TRBJ1-5	NA	NA	TRBV19	CASSLTRGQPQHF	TGTGCCAGTAGTCTGACCAGAGGTCAGCCCCAGCATTTT
TRBJ2-2	few	NA	TRBV5-1	CASSSTAINTGELFF	TGCGCCAGCAGCTCTACTGCAATTAACACCGGGGAGCTGTTTTTT
TRBJ2-7	once	TRBD1	TRBV18	CASSSKTGYNEQYF	TGTGCCAGCTCGTCAAAGACAGGGTACAACGAGCAGTACTTC
TRBJ2-7	NA	TRBD1	TRBV18	CASSPGDSYEQYF	TGTGCCAGCTCACCAGGGGACAGCTACGAGCAGTACTTC
TRBJ1-2	once	TRBD1	TRBV5-4	CASSPGTGDHGYTF	TGTGCCAGCAGCCCGGGGACAGGGGACCATGGCTACACCTTC
TRBJ2-7	NA	NA	TRBV5-1	CASSLVQAAHEQYF	TGCGCCAGCAGCTTGGTCCAGGCCGCCCACGAGCAGTACTTC
TRBJ2-7	NA	TRBD1	TRBV5-1	CASSFSGTGIEQYF	TGCGCCAGCAGCTTTTCCGGGACAGGGATCGAGCAGTACTTC
TRBJ1-2	NA	NA	TRBV12-3/TRBV12-4	CASTVVGAGYTF	TGTGCCAGCACCGTCGTGGGGGCTGGCTACACCTTC
TRBJ2-1	NA	TRBD1	TRBV5-8	CASSLGKGQGLYEQFF	TGTGCCAGCAGCTTGGGAAAGGGACAGGGGTTGTATGAGCAGTTCTTC
TRBJ1-2	few	NA	TRBV6-5	CASSYPGDGYTF	TGTGCCAGCAGTTACCCGGGGGATGGCTACACCTTC
TRBJ1-3	few	NA	TRBV3-1/TRBV3-2	CASSKGRGGSGNTIYF	TGTGCCAGCAGCAAAGGAAGGGGGGGGTCAGGAAACACCATATATTTT
TRBJ1-2	NA	NA	TRBV5-1	CASSFTRGAGVDGYTF	TGCGCCAGCAGCTTTACTAGGGGCGCAGGGGTAGATGGCTACACCTTC
TRBJ2-1	NA	NA	TRBV19	CASSGGSSYNEQFF	TGTGCCAGCTCTGGGGGGAGCTCCTACAATGAGCAGTTCTTC
TRBJ1-1	many	NA	TRBV24-1	CATTPLFLNTEAFF	TGTGCCACCACCCCTCTATTTCTGAACACTGAAGCTTTCTTT
TRBJ2-3	NA	NA	TRBV28	CASSLYQGDTQYF	TGTGCCAGCAGTTTATACCAGGGAGATACGCAGTATTTT